The T cell receptor beta chain under discussion was sequenced for a study of cytomegalovirus exposure and HLA in healthy donors. General study points: Common viral pathogens were later found to be apparently linked to several of the most significant clusters.

On this clone itself: No antigen is known for it.

Germline V CDR1 and CDR2: MNHEY, SVGAGI. The CDR3 runs to 15 residues. Germline trimming cut 4 bases from V and 2 bases from J; bases unmatched to any gene: 6. PCR amplification relied on 60 Vbeta primers (plus 13 Jbeta primers). This table comes from immunoSEQ multiplex PCR, and its TCRdb copy is limited to in-frame clones, with some not included. The table includes roughly 120,000 clones, 70% to 80% detected once. The sequence was obtained from a woman in her thirties or forties in good health and CMV-seropositive. The material sequenced was PBMCs. The chain links TRBV6-5 to TRBJ2-3, with 7 bases matching TRBD1. CDR3 residues: CASSFLGQYTDTQYF. In DNA, the CDR3 is TGTGCCAGCAGTTTCCTGGGACAGTACACAGATACGCAGTATTTT.